The 3 T cell receptor beta chains in this list originate from one sample, sequenced in a study of T-cell memory formation after mild COVID-19. TCRdb re-called the 5' RACE reads through MiXCR, storing one row per CDR3 protein. The table includes approximately 450,000 distinct CDR3 sequences, roughly 20% detected once. Input material: PBMCs or a T cell subset sorted from them (not recorded which). The receptors here all came from an adult woman who had mild COVID-19 (a few samples of this study predate the infection). Cell type and time point are not known.

This clonotype has more than one count but fewer than ten. This chain links TRBV6-6 with TRBJ2-5; no firm D call. The germline V and J ends were trimmed by 6 bases and 7 bases, with 18 bases remaining between them. The CDR3 runs to 14 residues. The germline V gene has CDR1 MNHNY and CDR2 SVGAGI (reference sequence). The CDR3 sequence is CASRPPTDVGTQYF. CDR3 sequence (DNA): TGTGCCAGCAGACCCCCGACCGATGTGGGGACCCAGTACTTC.

This clonotype was seen at least ten times. V and J are TRBV5-1 and TRBJ2-3; TRBD2 aligns across 9 bases. The CDR3 covers 19 residues. The ends lost 4 bases at V and 2 bases at J; junction bases unmatched: 17. The germline CDR1 and CDR2 sequences are SGHRS and YFSETQ. The CDR3 DNA reads as TGCGCCAGCAGCCCCGGAGGGCGGGGGGGCCCGCCCGTCACAGATACGCAGTATTTT. It is translated as CASSPGGRGGPPVTDTQYF.

This clonotype was observed a handful of times. V usage is TRBV5-1 and J usage is TRBJ2-6, with TRBD1 as a possible D gene (5 bases). Trimming removed 4 bases from V and 0 bases from J, with 8 bases in between. Germline V gene sequence: CDR1 SGHRS, CDR2 YFSETQ. The CDR3 is made up of 15 amino acids. This CDR3 is CASSVTVSGANVLTF. CDR3 DNA: TGCGCCAGCAGCGTGACAGTCTCTGGGGCCAACGTCCTGACTTTC.